Listed below are T cell receptor beta chains from one sample, sequenced in a study of blood T cell repertoires in COVID-19. TCRdb keeps only in-frame clones here, not all; method: immunoSEQ multiplex PCR. The data contain about 170,000 clones, 85% to 90% of them singletons. The material sequenced was peripheral blood. These receptors were taken from a woman of 80 years or more with COVID-19, enrolled during active disease. Both conserved end residues are trimmed from each CDR3. Each record gives: V gene, CDR3 protein.

V: TRBV12-3/TRBV12-4; CDR3: ASSLDRPAYT
V: TRBV7-2; CDR3: ASSLATASVNEQY
V: TRBV11-1; CDR3: ASSSSWDRGYEQY
V: TRBV2; CDR3: ASSGAGGRNGYT
V: TRBV6-2/TRBV6-3; CDR3: ASSRDFTDTQY
V: TRBV24-1; CDR3: ATSGTSGRFSYNEQF
V: TRBV6-6; CDR3: ASSYIIGGSYEQY
V: TRBV19; CDR3: ASSIPRVGQPQH
V: TRBV28; CDR3: ASGGTYSYNSPLH
V: TRBV7-8; CDR3: ASSSGGTGGADQPQH
V: TRBV2; CDR3: ASSERPRIAGGTEQY
V: TRBV5-1; CDR3: ASSLGPSRDTEAF
V: TRBV2; CDR3: ASRYQVGEQY
V: TRBV18; CDR3: ASSQLGTGKDTEAF
V: TRBV5-6; CDR3: ASSSTPGQGLRGYT
V: TRBV2; CDR3: ASSEWAGANTGELF
V: TRBV18; CDR3: ASSIENEQY
V: TRBV28; CDR3: ASSSQITILAGAVVEQF
V: TRBV19; CDR3: ASKSRDTISYEQY
V: TRBV4-3; CDR3: ASSQVGQPEKLF
V: TRBV6-2/TRBV6-3; CDR3: ASRPDTLYPYEQY